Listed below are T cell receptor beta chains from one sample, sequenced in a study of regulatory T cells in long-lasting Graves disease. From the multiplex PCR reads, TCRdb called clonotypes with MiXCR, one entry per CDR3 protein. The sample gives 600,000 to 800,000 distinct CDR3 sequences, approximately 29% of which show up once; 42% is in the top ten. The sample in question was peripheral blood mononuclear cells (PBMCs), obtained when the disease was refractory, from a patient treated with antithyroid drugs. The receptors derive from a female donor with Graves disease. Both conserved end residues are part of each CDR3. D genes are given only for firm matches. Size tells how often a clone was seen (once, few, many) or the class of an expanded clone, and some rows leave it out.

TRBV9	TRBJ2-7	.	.	TGTGCCAGCAGCGTATGGCAACAGGGCGGGCGGCAGTACTTC	CASSVWQQGGRQYF
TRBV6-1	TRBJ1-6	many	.	TGTGCCAGCAGTGAAGCGCGAGGGGACATGTCCTCACCCCTCCACTTT	CASSEARGDMSSPLHF
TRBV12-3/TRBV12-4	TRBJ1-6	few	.	TGTGCCAGCAGTTTGGTGGTTAGCTCCTATAATTCACCCCTCCACTTT	CASSLVVSSYNSPLHF
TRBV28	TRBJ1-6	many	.	TGTGCCAGCAGTTTAACTGCGGAGGGAAGCTCCTATAATTCACCCCTCCACTTT	CASSLTAEGSSYNSPLHF
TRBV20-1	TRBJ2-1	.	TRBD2	TGCAGTGCTAGAGGTGGACTAGCGCACAATGAGCAGTTCTTC	CSARGGLAHNEQFF
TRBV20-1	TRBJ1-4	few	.	TGCAGTGCTAATCTCGGCGAAAAACTGTTTTTT	CSANLGEKLFF
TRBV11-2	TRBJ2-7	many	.	TGTGCCAGCAGCTTAGAGCGGGCCGGGAAGCAGTACTTC	CASSLERAGKQYF
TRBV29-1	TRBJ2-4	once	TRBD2	TGCAGCGTTGAGTCTAGCGGGATAAACATTCAGTACTTC	CSVESSGINIQYF
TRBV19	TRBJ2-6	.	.	TGTGCCAGTAGTATCCCTTGGGGGAGTGGGGCCAACGTCCTGACTTTC	CASSIPWGSGANVLTF
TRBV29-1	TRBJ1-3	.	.	TGCAGCGTTGATGAGGACTCTGGAAACACCATATATTTT	CSVDEDSGNTIYF
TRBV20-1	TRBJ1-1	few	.	TGCAGTGCTAGAGTCATGACAAGTAACACTGAAGCTTTCTTT	CSARVMTSNTEAFF
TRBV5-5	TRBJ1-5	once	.	TGTGCCAGCACCACTCAGGAGGGGACCAATCAGCCCCAGCATTTT	CASTTQEGTNQPQHF
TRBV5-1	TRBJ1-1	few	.	TGCGCCAGCAGCTTGGGCGGGGTACGGCAGAACACTGAAGCTTTCTTT	CASSLGGVRQNTEAFF
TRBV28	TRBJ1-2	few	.	TGTGCCAGCAGTTTATTGGGAGGGAATAACTATGGCTACACCTTC	CASSLLGGNNYGYTF
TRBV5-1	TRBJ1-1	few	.	TGCGCCAGCAGCCCAATGATGAACACTGAAGCTTTCTTT	CASSPMMNTEAFF
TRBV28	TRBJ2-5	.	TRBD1	TGTGCCAGCCAACGGGACAGGGTGTTGGAGACCCAGTACTTC	CASQRDRVLETQYF